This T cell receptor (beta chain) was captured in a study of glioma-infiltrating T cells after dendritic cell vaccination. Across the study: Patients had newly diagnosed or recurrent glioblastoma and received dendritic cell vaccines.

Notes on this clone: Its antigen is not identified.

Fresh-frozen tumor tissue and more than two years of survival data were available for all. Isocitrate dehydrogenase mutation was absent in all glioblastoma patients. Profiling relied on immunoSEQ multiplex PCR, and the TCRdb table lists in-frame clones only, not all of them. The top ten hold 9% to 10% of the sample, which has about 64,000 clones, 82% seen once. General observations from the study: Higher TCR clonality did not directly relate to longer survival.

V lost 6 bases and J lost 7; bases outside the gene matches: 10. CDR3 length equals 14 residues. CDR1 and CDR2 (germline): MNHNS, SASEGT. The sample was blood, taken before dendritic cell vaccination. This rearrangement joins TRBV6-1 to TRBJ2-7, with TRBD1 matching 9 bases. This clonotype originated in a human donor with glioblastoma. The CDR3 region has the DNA TGTGCCAGCAGAGACCGGACAGGGGTGCTTGAGCAGTACTTC. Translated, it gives CASRDRTGVLEQYF.